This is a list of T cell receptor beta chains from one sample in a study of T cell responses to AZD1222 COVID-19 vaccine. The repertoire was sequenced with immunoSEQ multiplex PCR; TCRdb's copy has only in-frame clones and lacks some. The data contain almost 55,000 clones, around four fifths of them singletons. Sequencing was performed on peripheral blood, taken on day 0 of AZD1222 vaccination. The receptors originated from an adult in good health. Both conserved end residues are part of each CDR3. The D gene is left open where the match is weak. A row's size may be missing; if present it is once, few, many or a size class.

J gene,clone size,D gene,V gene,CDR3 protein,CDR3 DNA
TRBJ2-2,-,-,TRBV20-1,CSASRGADTGELFF,TGCAGTGCTAGTCGAGGGGCGGACACCGGGGAGCTGTTTTTT
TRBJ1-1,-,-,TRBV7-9,CASSLVGGVTEAFF,TGTGCCAGCAGCTTAGTAGGAGGGGTCACTGAAGCTTTCTTT
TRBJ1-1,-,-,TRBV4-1,CASSQDWQEAFF,TGCGCCAGCAGCCAAGATTGGCAGGAAGCTTTCTTT
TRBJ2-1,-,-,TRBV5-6,CASSLTLLRNEQFF,TGTGCCAGCAGCTTGACGTTGCTACGGAATGAGCAGTTCTTC
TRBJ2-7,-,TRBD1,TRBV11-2,CASSLTGGPYEQYF,TGTGCCAGCAGCTTAACAGGGGGACCCTACGAGCAGTACTTC
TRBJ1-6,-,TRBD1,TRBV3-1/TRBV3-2,CASSESFGTASSPLHF,TGTGCCAGCAGCGAGAGTTTTGGGACAGCAAGTTCACCCCTCCACTTT
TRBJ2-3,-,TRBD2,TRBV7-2,CASSRSRIAGFTDTQYF,TGTGCCAGCAGCCGCAGCCGGATAGCGGGGTTCACAGATACGCAGTATTTT
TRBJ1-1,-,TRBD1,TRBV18,CASSPPRGTGSPNTEAFF,TGTGCCAGCTCACCACCGAGAGGGACAGGCTCTCCGAACACTGAAGCTTTCTTT
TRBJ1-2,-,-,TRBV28,CATPRSRQYNYGYTF,TGTGCCACCCCCCGTTCCAGGCAGTATAACTATGGCTACACCTTC
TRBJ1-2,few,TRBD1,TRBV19,CASSMGQGANGYTF,TGTGCCAGTAGTATGGGACAGGGGGCGAATGGCTACACCTTC
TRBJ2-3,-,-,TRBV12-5,CASGFGQKLTDTQYF,TGTGCTAGTGGTTTTGGTCAGAAATTAACAGATACGCAGTATTTT